The following is a T cell receptor (beta chain) sequence with its context. TCRdb's copy holds only in-frame clones and misses some; the assay was immunoSEQ multiplex PCR. This sample has 200,000 to 250,000 clones, with 85% to 90% found just once. The entry originates in a study of blood T cell repertoires in COVID-19. Study information: Sites across the United States, Italy and Spain contributed samples from acute and convalescent COVID-19.

The sample consisted of peripheral blood. The sequence was collected from a woman aged 50 to 60 with COVID-19, enrolled during active disease.

CDR3 amino acids: CASSQTGPLPFF. CDR3 in DNA: TGTGCCAGTAGTCAGACAGGCCCCCTTCCGTTCTTC. The chain joins TRBV19 to TRBJ2-1, with D perhaps TRBD1 (6 bases). CDR1 and CDR2 from the germline V gene are LNHDA and SQIVND (reference sequence). The CDR3 is 12 residues long. Trimming removed 5 bases at V and 15 bases at J, with 17 bases between. Combining the CDR3 with reference TRBV19 and TRBJ2-1 gives the whole variable domain DGGITQSPKYLFRKEGQNVTLSCEQNLNHDAMYWYRQDPGQGLRLIYYSQIVNDFQKGDIAEGYSVSREKKESFPLTVTSAQKNPTAFYLCASSQTGPLPFFGPGTRLTVL.